These 10 T cell receptor beta chains were all obtained from the same sample, sequenced in a study of blood T cells in healthy people across ages. For the second PCR, which ran for roughly 7 to 11 cycles, a sample-barcoded 5' primer and a J-beta primer mix were used. TCRdb re-called the 5' RACE reads with MiXCR, one entry per CDR3 protein. Altogether 1 million or so distinct CDR3 sequences are present, 20% to 25% being singletons, with the ten largest covering around 0.75%. These data also featured in a second study, about T cells of mothers and their children.

Specimen: blood. These receptors all stem from a girl aged 2 to 10 in good health.

This rearrangement joins TRBV29-1 to TRBJ2-5; D perhaps matches TRBD2 (5 bases). Matching the DNA end better, TRBJ2-1 makes the J call doubtful. This CDR3 spans 12 amino acids. Germline-derived CDR1 and CDR2 are SQVTM and ANQGSEA. This CDR3 is CSVGILGSEQFF. The CDR3 DNA reads as TGCAGCGTCGGGATCCTAGGTTCTGAGCAGTTCTTC.

This chain connects TRBV20-1 to TRBJ1-5; possible D gene TRBD1, 6 bases. The germline V gene has CDR1 DFQATT and CDR2 SNEGSKA (reference sequence). V shed 0 bases and J shed 3 bases, with 15 bases lying between them. The CDR3 covers 16 residues. The CDR3 region has the DNA TGCAGTGCTAGAGATCGGGCCTACAGGGTCAATCAGCCCCAGCATTTT. Amino acid sequence: CSARDRAYRVNQPQHF.

The rearrangement joins TRBV20-1 to TRBJ2-4; 15 bases are a match to TRBD2. Unmatched junction bases numbered 8, after V lost 4 bases and J lost 1 base. The CDR3 extends over 18 amino acids. Germline V gene lookup returns CDR1 DFQATT and CDR2 SNEGSKA (reference sequence). The CDR3 bases are TGCAGTGCTACTTCCGGGACTAGCGGGAGGTTTGCCAAAAACATTCAGTACTTC. Translation: CSATSGTSGRFAKNIQYF.

This clonotype was counted only a few times. This chain links TRBV28 with TRBJ2-5; possible D gene TRBD2, 5 bases. The J call may be wrong; the DNA end is better matched by TRBJ2-7. CDR1 and CDR2 from the germline V gene are MDHEN and SYDVKM. The CDR3 sequence is 15 residues long. CDR3: CASSPTGERTYEQYF. The CDR3, as DNA: TGTGCCAGCAGTCCCACCGGGGAGAGGACCTACGAGCAGTACTTC.

In this sample, this clonotype turned up a few times. The V and J genes are TRBV4-1 and TRBJ2-7; 7 nucleotides line up with TRBD1. Germline V lookup: CDR1 MGHRA, CDR2 YSYEKL. V gave up 2 bases and J gave up 0 bases; unmatched junction bases: 10. The CDR3 covers 17 residues. The CDR3 DNA reads TGCGCCAGCAGCCAATCTAATACGCCAGGGGGCTCCTACGAGCAGTACTTC. Translated: CASSQSNTPGGSYEQYF.

The rearrangement joins TRBV9 to TRBJ1-4, with D uncertain. Trimming removed 0 bases at V and 8 bases at J, with 11 bases between. CDR1 and CDR2 (germline): SGDLS, YYNGEE. This CDR3 contains 14 residues. CDR3 DNA: TGTGCCAGCAGCGTAGGGCAGGAAGTAGAAAAACTGTTTTTT. Its translation: CASSVGQEVEKLFF.

V usage is TRBV5-6 and J usage is TRBJ2-1; 7 bases fit TRBD1. The V gene's germline CDR1 is SGHDT and CDR2 YYEEEE. The J segment lost 0 bases and the V segment lost 6 bases, leaving 6 bases of the junction unmatched. This CDR3 comprises 15 residues. The CDR3 is CASTRQGYSYNEQFF. The DNA of the CDR3 is TGTGCCAGCACCCGACAGGGATACTCCTACAATGAGCAGTTCTTC.

The J gene is TRBJ1-3, the V gene TRBV9; D unclear. The CDR3 extends over 16 amino acids. Germline V gene sequence: CDR1 SGDLS, CDR2 YYNGEE. The V and J ends lost 3 bases and 0 bases respectively, with 13 bases between them. CDR3 sequence reads: CASSAAVGISGNTIYF. Written as DNA, the CDR3 is TGTGCCAGCAGCGCGGCGGTAGGAATCTCTGGAAACACCATATATTTT.

A few counts support this clonotype. The genes are TRBV6-2 or TRBV6-3 and TRBJ1-6; 8 nucleotides align to TRBD1. The ends lost 4 bases at V and 10 bases at J; junction bases unmatched: 6. The CDR3 runs to 14 residues. CDR1 and CDR2 (germline): MNHEY, SVGEGT. For the CDR3, the DNA is TGTGCCAGCAGTTTCGACAGGGGAAAATCACCCCTCCACTTT. Amino acids: CASSFDRGKSPLHF.

This clonotype turned up a few times. A much bigger clone sits one base away, suggesting this may be a read error. V is TRBV9 and J is TRBJ1-1; D gene uncertain. V was clipped by 7 bases and J by 3 bases, with 10 bases between them. CDR3 size: 12 residues. Germline-derived CDR1 and CDR2 are SGDLS and YYNGEE. DNA of the CDR3: TGTGCCAGCGGCGCTGGTGACACTGAAGCTTTCTTT. This codes for CASGAGDTEAFF.